This passage covers 27 T cell receptor beta chains from one sample sequenced in a study of T cells and Merkel cell carcinoma outcomes (dated by TCRdb to about 2020). The protocol used for the library was the immunoSEQ multiplex PCR assay. This immuneACCESS table, as held by TCRdb, lists in-frame sequences with V and J called but not all clones. Of the missing ones, under half trace to an unresolved V gene in checked studies; the others have no known cause. The sample table lists roughly 13,000 clones, roughly 89% of them with a count of one. In total, the top ten clones hold 1.5% to 2.5% of the sample. The sequenced sample consisted of tumor tissue from Merkel cell carcinoma. The origin of the receptors is a human donor with Merkel cell carcinoma.

For this clone: The junction departs from germline at one end; a sequencing error may be responsible. The V gene is TRBV9, the J gene TRBJ2-5; possibly TRBD1 for D (6 bases). The CDR3 totals 16 residues. From germline, CDR1 is SGDLS and CDR2 YYNGEE. The chain's CDR3 is CASSVDPGWGQEIQYF. The DNA for the CDR3 is TGTGCCAGCAGCGTAGATCCGGGGTGGGGACAAGAGATCCAGTACTTC.

This chain connects TRBV5-1 to TRBJ2-7; TRBD2 agrees at 9 bases. Germline CDR1 reads SGHRS; CDR2 reads YFSETQ. J lost 5 bases, V lost 2 bases, and 5 bases had no gene match. CDR3 length: 14 residues. CDR3 in amino acids: CASSFGLAQNEQYF. CDR3 sequence (DNA): TGCGCCAGCAGCTTCGGACTAGCGCAAAACGAGCAGTACTTC.

V usage is TRBV5-1 and J usage is TRBJ2-5, with TRBD1 matching over 10 bases. Germline V gene lookup returns CDR1 SGHRS and CDR2 YFSETQ. The CDR3 sequence is 15 residues long. Losses at the gene ends were 3 bases for V and 5 bases for J; bases not matched to a gene: 7. The CDR3 loop is CASSSAGTGEETQYF. CDR3 nucleotides: TGCGCCAGCAGCTCCGCGGGGACAGGGGAGGAGACCCAGTACTTC.

The genes are TRBV5-1 and TRBJ2-5; maybe TRBD1 (6 bases). In germline, CDR1 is SGHRS, CDR2 YFSETQ. V lost 3 bases to trimming and J lost 2 bases, with 17 bases between them. There are 16 residues in the CDR3. The CDR3 loop reads CASSSNARGPQETQYF. CDR3 nucleotide sequence: TGCGCCAGCAGCTCTAATGCCAGGGGCCCACAAGAGACCCAGTACTTC.

This sequence joins TRBV4-3 and TRBJ1-2; D ambiguous. CDR1 is LGHNA, CDR2 YSLEER, per germline. The CDR3 totals 16 residues. V was cut by 0 bases and J by 1 base, with 12 bases left in between. CDR3: CASSQDRFGDNYGYTF. In DNA, the CDR3 is TGCGCCAGCAGCCAAGATCGGTTCGGAGATAACTATGGCTACACCTTC.

The gene calls are TRBV5-6 and TRBJ1-1, with a tentative D call TRBD1 (5 bases). The V and J ends lost 5 bases and 2 bases respectively, with 16 bases between them. This CDR3 is built from 15 residues. Germline CDR1 is SGHDT and CDR2 is YYEEEE. CDR3 nucleotides: TGTGCCAGCAGAACACTAACCAGGGTAAACACTGAAGCTTTCTTT. This codes for CASRTLTRVNTEAFF.

The V call is TRBV18, the J call TRBJ2-7; TRBD2 matches at 10 bases. V gave up 2 bases and J gave up 5 bases; unmatched junction bases: 9. CDR1 and CDR2 from the germline V gene are KGHSH and LQKENI. CDR3 length: 16 amino acids. For the CDR3, the DNA is TGTGCCAGCTCACCAGGGCTAGCGGGAGTTGGCAACGAGCAGTACTTC. It codes for CASSPGLAGVGNEQYF.

This chain joins TRBV6-1 and TRBJ1-5, with D perhaps matching TRBD1 (6 bases). V was pared by 6 bases and J by 4 bases, with 7 bases between. The CDR3 has 12 amino acids. Germline V lookup: CDR1 MNHNS, CDR2 SASEGT. The CDR3, as DNA: TGTGCCAGCAGAGGGGGAAATCAGCCCCAGCATTTT. Residues: CASRGGNQPQHF.

In the case of this clone: The sample has other DNA sequences that encode this CDR3 too. The chain joins TRBV18 to TRBJ1-4; D is ambiguous. V gave up 3 bases and J gave up 6 bases, with 8 bases separating them. In germline, CDR1 is KGHSH, CDR2 LQKENI. The CDR3 sequence is 13 residues long. CDR3 sequence reads: CASSPPQDEKLFF. The CDR3 bases are TGTGCCAGCTCACCGCCCCAGGATGAAAAACTGTTTTTT.

V is TRBV5-1 and J is TRBJ2-5; no clear D. There are 12 residues in the CDR3. Trimming cost V 0 bases and J 2 bases, with 2 bases left between them. CDR1 and CDR2 from the germline V gene are SGHRS and YFSETQ. The CDR3 spells CASSLVQETQYF. The CDR3 DNA reads as TGCGCCAGCAGCTTGGTACAAGAGACCCAGTACTTC.

The chain is built from TRBV18 and TRBJ1-5; TRBD1 might be the D (6 bases). The V end was cut by 3 bases, the J end by 5 bases, with 11 bases between. CDR3 length equals 14 residues. The germline gives CDR1 KGHSH, CDR2 LQKENI. CDR3 DNA: TGTGCCAGCTCACCGAAATCAGGGGATCAGCCCCAGCATTTT. As protein: CASSPKSGDQPQHF.

The J gene is TRBJ1-2, the V gene TRBV28; 10 nucleotides match TRBD1. The V segment lost 6 bases and the J segment 6 bases; nucleotides outside the gene matches: 13. This CDR3 is 16 amino acids long. CDR1 and CDR2 (germline): MDHEN, SYDVKM. The CDR3 sequence is CASSVPTGTGDDGYTF. DNA of the CDR3: TGTGCCAGCAGCGTACCCACCGGGACAGGGGATGATGGCTACACCTTC.

With respect to this clone: Its ends do not fully match the called genes, so a read error is possible. The chain employs TRBV25-1 and TRBJ1-2; tentatively, D is TRBD1 (5 bases). CDR3 length: 12 amino acids. Per germline, CDR1 MGHDK and CDR2 SYGVNS. The CDR3 nucleotides are TGTGCCAGCAGTGCGTCGGGGCGAGGCTACACTTTC. As protein: CASSASGRGYTF.

The chain carries TRBV5-1 and TRBJ2-2; 9 bases map to TRBD2. Unmatched junction bases numbered 4, after V lost 2 bases and J lost 5 bases. The CDR3 covers 15 residues. From germline, CDR1 is SGHRS and CDR2 YFSETQ. This CDR3 reads CASSFSGRGTGELFF. CDR3 nucleotide sequence: TGCGCCAGCAGCTTTAGCGGGAGAGGGACCGGGGAGCTGTTTTTT. Full variable domain (remainder filled in from reference TRBV5-1 and TRBJ2-2): KAGVTQTPRYLIKTRGQQVTLSCSPISGHRSVSWYQQTPGQGLQFLFEYFSETQRNKGNFPGRFSGRQFSNSRSEMNVSTLELGDSALYLCASSFSGRGTGELFFGEGSRLTVL.

This clone occurred once. The chain couples TRBV20-1 to TRBJ1-1; D gene unclear. Germline CDR1 reads DFQATT; CDR2 reads SNEGSKA (reference sequence). Trimming took 6 bases from V and 1 from J, leaving 6 bases between them. There are 11 residues in the CDR3. DNA of the CDR3: TGCAGTGCCCACGAGAACACTGAAGCTTTCTTT. Translated: CSAHENTEAFF.

The J gene is TRBJ2-4, the V gene TRBV5-4, with 8 bases that match TRBD1. Trimming at V came to 9 bases and at J to 4 bases, leaving 6 bases not matched to a gene. Germline V gene lookup returns CDR1 SGHNT and CDR2 YYREEE (reference sequence). CDR3 length equals 13 residues. The CDR3: CAMQGAQKNIQYF. The CDR3 DNA follows: TGTGCCATGCAGGGGGCGCAGAAAAACATTCAGTACTTC.

The chain links TRBV7-9 to TRBJ2-3; D not resolved. This CDR3 contains 13 residues. Germline CDR1 is SEHNR and CDR2 is FQNEAQ (reference sequence). V lost 4 bases and J lost 0, with 5 bases in between. The CDR3 DNA follows: TGTGCCAGCAGCTCAAGTAGCACAGATACGCAGTATTTT. Residues: CASSSSSTDTQYF.

The chain is built from TRBV29-1 and TRBJ2-5; a possible D gene is TRBD1 (5 bases). This CDR3 is 12 amino acids long. V lost 4 bases and J 2 bases, leaving 8 bases between the germline ends. The V gene's germline CDR1 is SQVTM and CDR2 ANQGSEA. CDR3: CSVGAGQETQYF. The CDR3 DNA reads TGCAGCGTTGGGGCAGGGCAAGAGACCCAGTACTTC.

In this sample, this clone turned up once. The chain is built from TRBV11-2 and TRBJ2-1; 10 bases align to TRBD2. V trimming: 4 bases; J trimming: 8 bases; junction bases outside the gene matches: 17. This CDR3 is built from 18 residues. The germline gives CDR1 SGHAT, CDR2 FQNNGV. Here the CDR3 DNA reads TGTGCCAGCAGCTCCTGGCCCTCTAGCGGGAGTCATTTGGATGAGCAGTTCTTC. It yields the protein CASSSWPSSGSHLDEQFF.

The J gene is TRBJ2-3, the V gene TRBV6-1; no reliable D call. This CDR3 comprises 15 residues. Germline V CDR1 and CDR2: MNHNS, SASEGT. The V end was cut by 4 bases, the J end by 2 bases, with 13 bases between. CDR3 amino acids: CASSALWATTDTQYF. The CDR3 DNA is TGTGCCAGCAGTGCTTTGTGGGCGACCACAGATACGCAGTATTTT.

V usage is TRBV29-1 and J usage is TRBJ2-1; D is unclear. The CDR3 runs 12 residues. Per the germline V gene, CDR1 is SQVTM and CDR2 is ANQGSEA. Between the trimmed V and J ends, which lost 3 bases and 9 bases, there was a span of 12 bases. The CDR3 sequence: CSVEGSKGEQFF. The CDR3 DNA sequence: TGCAGCGTTGAGGGCTCCAAAGGTGAGCAGTTCTTC.

The count of this clone is one. As DNA, the CDR3 is TGTGCCAGCAACTCATCGGAAGCAGTGCACGCTTTCTTT. Translating it yields CASNSSEAVHAFF. The chain carries TRBV7-9 and TRBJ1-1; D gene uncertain. The V gene lost 7 bases and the J gene lost 11 bases, with 20 bases spanning the gap. The CDR3 contains 13 residues. CDR1 and CDR2 (germline): SEHNR, FQNEAQ (reference sequence). Supplemented by reference TRBV7-9 and TRBJ1-1, the full variable domain reads DTGVSQNPRHKITKRGQNVTFRCDPISEHNRLYWYRQTLGQGPEFLTYFQNEAQLEKSRLLSDRFSAERPKGSFSTLEIQRTEQGDSAMYLCASNSSEAVHAFFGQGTRLTVV.

The V call is TRBV7-8, the J call TRBJ1-6; D call uncertain. This CDR3 has 14 amino acids. The germline V and J ends were trimmed by 5 bases and 9 bases, with 14 bases remaining between them. The V gene's germline CDR1 is SGHVS and CDR2 FQNEAQ. The CDR3 DNA reads TGTGCCAGCAGCGTACTCGTTGGGATTTCACCCCTCCACTTT. It codes for CASSVLVGISPLHF.

V is TRBV9 and J is TRBJ1-2; D call uncertain. This CDR3 spans 12 amino acids. V lost 2 bases and J 12 bases, leaving 14 bases between the germline ends. Germline V lookup: CDR1 SGDLS, CDR2 YYNGEE. The CDR3 coding sequence is TGTGCCAGCAGCGTTCCGGAAGGGCTCCACACCTTC. As protein: CASSVPEGLHTF.

V usage is TRBV5-4 and J usage is TRBJ1-4; D is unresolved. Germline V lookup: CDR1 SGHNT, CDR2 YYREEE (reference sequence). The CDR3 is made up of 12 amino acids. Trimming left V 5 bases short and J 5 bases short, with 7 bases between. Here the CDR3 DNA reads TGTGCCAGCAGTGGAGGGAATGAAAAACTGTTTTTT. It yields the protein CASSGGNEKLFF. The whole variable domain, filled in from reference TRBV5-4 and TRBJ1-4, reads ETGVTQSPTHLIKTRGQQVTLRCSSQSGHNTVSWYQQALGQGPQFIFQYYREEENGRGNFPPRFSGLQFPNYSSELNVNALELDDSALYLCASSGGNEKLFFGSGTQLSVL.

Here the CDR3 reads CASSPWAYNEQFF. The CDR3 DNA follows: TGTGCCAGCAGCCCGTGGGCCTACAATGAGCAGTTCTTC. The chain joins TRBV6-6 to TRBJ2-1; D uncertain. Trimming shortened V by 6 bases and J by 2 bases, and 8 bases separated the two germline ends. Germline V CDR1 and CDR2: MNHNY, SVGAGI (reference sequence). This CDR3 has 13 residues.

This clone occurred once. This chain links TRBV5-4 with TRBJ1-1; D possibly corresponds to TRBD1 (6 bases). The CDR3 loop spans 13 amino acids. Between the trimmed V and J ends, which lost 4 bases and 11 bases, there was a span of 18 bases. Germline values: CDR1 SGHNT, CDR2 YYREEE (reference sequence). The CDR3 loop is CASSPGAGAGAFF. The DNA for the CDR3 is TGTGCCAGCAGCCCGGGTGCGGGGGCAGGGGCTTTCTTT.